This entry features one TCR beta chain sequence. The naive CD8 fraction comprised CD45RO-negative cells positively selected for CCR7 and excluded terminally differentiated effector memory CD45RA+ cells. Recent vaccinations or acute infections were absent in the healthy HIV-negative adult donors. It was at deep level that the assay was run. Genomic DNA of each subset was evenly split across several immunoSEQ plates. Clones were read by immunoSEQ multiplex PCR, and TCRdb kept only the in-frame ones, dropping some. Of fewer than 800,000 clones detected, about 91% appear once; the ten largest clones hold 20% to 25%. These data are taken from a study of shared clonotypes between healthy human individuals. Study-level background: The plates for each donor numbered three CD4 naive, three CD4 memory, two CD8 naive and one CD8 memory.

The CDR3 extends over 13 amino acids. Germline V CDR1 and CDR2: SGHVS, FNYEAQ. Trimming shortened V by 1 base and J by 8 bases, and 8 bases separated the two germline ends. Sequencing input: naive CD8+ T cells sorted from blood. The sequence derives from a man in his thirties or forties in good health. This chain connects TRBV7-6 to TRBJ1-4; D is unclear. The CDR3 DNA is TGTGCCAGCAGCTTAGAATATAAGGAAAAACTGTTTTTT. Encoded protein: CASSLEYKEKLFF.